This paragraph covers one T cell receptor beta chain sequence. The CDR3 totals 15 residues. Trimming removed 2 bases from V and 4 bases from J, with 13 bases in between. Germline V CDR1 and CDR2: LGHNA, YNFKEQ. This entry is derived from a study of control samples from healthy donors and cancer patients. Only in-frame clones appear in the TCRdb table, and some are missing; sequencing was by immunoSEQ multiplex PCR. The data hold under 70,000 clones, with 88% observed a single time. J is TRBJ2-3 and V is TRBV4-2; D is ambiguous. The clonotype comes from a man between 45 and 60 years old in good health. Sequenced material: blood. CDR3 coding DNA: TGTGCCAGCAGCCAAATTGATTCGGCGCCAGATACGCAGTATTTT. It translates to CASSQIDSAPDTQYF.